The 28 T cell receptor beta chains below were found in one sample sequenced in a study of blood T cell repertoires in COVID-19. The table came from immunoSEQ multiplex PCR; TCRdb's copy has only in-frame clones and leaves some out. Altogether roughly 200,000 clones are present, roughly 89% being singletons, with the ten largest covering around 7%. What was sequenced was peripheral blood. The origin of the receptors is a man aged 40-49 years with acute or convalescent COVID-19.

The chain is built from TRBV5-5 and TRBJ1-4, with D perhaps matching TRBD1 (6 bases). This CDR3 contains 17 residues. Trimming cost V 0 bases and J 4 bases, with 16 bases left between them. Germline V gene sequence: CDR1 SGHKS, CDR2 YYEKEE (reference sequence). CDR3 sequence (DNA): TGTGCCAGCAGCTTGGTTCCCCGGACAGAGGGTAATGAAAAACTGTTTTTT. Amino acid sequence: CASSLVPRTEGNEKLFF. The full variable domain, in which reference TRBV5-5 and TRBJ1-4 provide the parts outside the CDR3, is DAGVTQSPTHLIKTRGQQVTLRCSPISGHKSVSWYQQVLGQGPQFIFQYYEKEERGRGNFPDRFSARQFPNYSSELNVNALLLGDSALYLCASSLVPRTEGNEKLFFGSGTQLSVL.

CDR3 bases: TGTGCCAGCAACCGACTCCGAGGGACAGTAAACACTGAAGCTTTCTTT. Protein sequence: CASNRLRGTVNTEAFF. The J gene is TRBJ1-1, the V gene TRBV21-1; the table's D call, TRBD1, has no DNA check behind it. TRBV21-1 is marked as a pseudogene. CDR3 size: 16 residues.

J is TRBJ2-4 and V is TRBV28; TRBD2 matches 8 bases. Germline V gene sequence: CDR1 MDHEN, CDR2 SYDVKM. Trimming took 2 bases from V and 2 from J; bases not matched to a gene: 14. This CDR3 comprises 19 residues. CDR3 bases: TGTGCCAGCAGTTTAGGCGACCCCTCGGGAGGGTATACCAAAAACATTCAGTACTTC. Protein sequence: CASSLGDPSGGYTKNIQYF.

The chain is built from TRBV6-6 and TRBJ2-6, with TRBD2 identical over 8 bases. Germline V CDR1 and CDR2: MNHNY, SVGAGI (reference sequence). The junction had 9 bases not matched to a gene; V was cut back by 5 bases and J by 3 bases. This CDR3 contains 17 residues. CDR3 DNA sequence: TGTGCCAGCAGTCCCCCGGGGGGGCTACTTGGGGCCAACGTCCTGACTTTC. Residues: CASSPPGGLLGANVLTF.

The DNA for the CDR3 is TGTGCCAGCAGCTTGGTAGGGACAGCTCTAGAGACCCAGTACTTC. It codes for CASSLVGTALETQYF. This chain uses TRBV5-6 with TRBJ2-5; TRBD1 matches 7 bases. Trimming removed 0 bases from V and 4 bases from J; junction bases left unmatched: 6. The CDR3 is 15 amino acids. The germline CDR1 and CDR2 sequences are SGHDT and YYEEEE.

This chain joins TRBV29-1 and TRBJ2-5; D perhaps matches TRBD1 (6 bases). CDR1 and CDR2 (germline): SQVTM, ANQGSEA. This CDR3 spans 11 amino acids. The CDR3 bases are TGCAGTAACAGGGTTGGAGAGACCCAGTACTTC. It translates to CSNRVGETQYF.

This clone was counted a single time. The gene calls are TRBV28 and TRBJ2-1, with D possibly TRBD1 on 5 matching bases. The CDR3 runs 15 residues. Germline V gene data show CDR1 as MDHEN and CDR2 as SYDVKM. The V end was cut by 3 bases, the J end by 4 bases, with 13 bases between. CDR3 in amino acids: CASSLSETAYNEQFF. The CDR3 nucleotides read TGTGCCAGCAGTTTGTCCGAGACAGCTTACAATGAGCAGTTCTTC.

The chain uses TRBV6-4 and TRBJ1-2; TRBD1 agrees at 8 bases. The V gene end was trimmed by 6 bases and the J gene end by 7 bases; junction bases not matched to a gene: 16. Germline V gene sequence: CDR1 MRHNA, CDR2 SNTAGT. The CDR3 runs 16 residues. CDR3: CASSEYTGGRSGGYTF. For the CDR3, the DNA is TGTGCCAGCAGCGAATATACAGGGGGACGGTCGGGTGGCTACACCTTC.

The rearrangement uses TRBV19 and TRBJ2-1; 12 nucleotides align to TRBD2. The trim removed 6 bases at V and 6 bases at J, leaving 0 bases unmatched. The CDR3 is 13 residues long. In germline, CDR1 is LNHDA, CDR2 SQIVND (reference sequence). This chain's CDR3 is CASRLAGGNEQFF. Written as DNA, the CDR3 is TGTGCCAGTAGACTAGCGGGGGGCAATGAGCAGTTCTTC.

The chain joins TRBV28 to TRBJ1-3; D ambiguous. The length of the CDR3 is 14 residues. The germline V gene has CDR1 MDHEN and CDR2 SYDVKM. The CDR3 reads CAINEASSGNTIYF. The CDR3 nucleotides are TGTGCAATCAACGAGGCCAGCTCTGGAAACACCATATATTTT.

The V and J genes are TRBV7-2 and TRBJ2-3; D perhaps matches TRBD2 (7 bases). V lost 5 bases to trimming and J lost 5 bases, with 17 bases between them. Germline V lookup: CDR1 SGHTA, CDR2 FQGNSA. This CDR3 is built from 15 residues. The CDR3 here is CASSHGRGGQDTQYF. DNA for the CDR3: TGTGCCAGCAGCCACGGTAGGGGGGGGCAAGATACGCAGTATTTT.

The V gene is TRBV5-6, the J gene TRBJ1-6; D uncertain. Germline-derived CDR1 and CDR2 are SGHDT and YYEEEE. This CDR3 contains 12 residues. Trimming took 4 bases from V and 6 from J, leaving 5 bases between them. In nucleotides, the CDR3 is TGTGCCAGCAGCAACGGTAATTCACCCCTCCACTTT. Its protein product is CASSNGNSPLHF.

The J gene is TRBJ1-2, the V gene TRBV19; 10 bases fit TRBD1. CDR1 and CDR2 (germline): LNHDA, SQIVND (reference sequence). The CDR3 is 13 amino acids. V lost 6 bases and J lost 8; bases outside the gene matches: 6. In nucleotides, the CDR3 is TGTGCCAGTAGCCAGGGACAGGGGAGCGGCTACACCTTC. Protein product: CASSQGQGSGYTF.

This chain connects TRBV2 to TRBJ1-1; perhaps TRBD1 as D (6 bases). The length of the CDR3 is 17 residues. The germline gives CDR1 SNHLY, CDR2 FYNNEI. Deletions cut 7 bases from V and 6 bases from J, with 27 bases between. Written as DNA, the CDR3 is TGTGCCAGCACCTCTCTCGAAAAGGGGGAATCTGGCGCTGAAGCTTTCTTT. This codes for CASTSLEKGESGAEAFF.

The chain couples TRBV10-3 to TRBJ2-2, with D possibly matching TRBD1 (5 bases). Germline assignment: CDR1 ENHRY and CDR2 SYGVKD. V was trimmed by 2 bases and J by 8 bases, leaving 15 bases between them. This CDR3 region has 15 residues. CDR3 bases: TGTGCCATCAGTGAGGCACGCTCAGGGTTGGGGGAGCTGTTTTTT. Residues: CAISEARSGLGELFF.

This rearrangement joins TRBV7-9 to TRBJ2-1; D unresolved. V gave up 2 bases and J gave up 5 bases, with 7 bases separating them. The CDR3 has 13 residues. Germline lookup yields CDR1 SEHNR and CDR2 FQNEAQ (reference sequence). The CDR3 reads CASSLYSNNEQFF. CDR3 bases: TGTGCCAGCAGCTTATATAGCAACAATGAGCAGTTCTTC.

The rearrangement uses TRBV27 and TRBJ1-2, with 9 positions matching TRBD1. The J segment lost 4 bases and the V segment lost 11 bases, leaving 8 bases of the junction unmatched. The CDR3 length is 13 residues. Germline V gene lookup returns CDR1 MNHEY and CDR2 SMNVEV (reference sequence). This CDR3 is CAVWTGEPYGYTF. The CDR3 bases are TGTGCCGTATGGACAGGGGAACCCTATGGCTACACCTTC.

This chain links TRBV18 with TRBJ1-2, with a possible D match to TRBD1 (6 bases). CDR3 size: 14 residues. V was clipped by 4 bases and J by 6 bases, with 15 bases between them. CDR1 and CDR2 from the germline V gene are KGHSH and LQKENI. CDR3: CASSLTAQGDGYTF. The CDR3 DNA is TGTGCCAGCTCACTTACGGCACAGGGAGATGGCTACACCTTC.

This clone was recorded once. This chain links TRBV5-1 with TRBJ2-6; D is unresolved. Germline V gene lookup returns CDR1 SGHRS and CDR2 YFSETQ. The CDR3 has 14 residues. Trimming cost V 5 bases and J 0 bases, with 6 bases left between them. The CDR3 sequence: CASSFNSGANVLTF. The CDR3 DNA reads as TGCGCCAGCAGTTTCAACTCTGGGGCCAACGTCCTGACTTTC.

CDR3 loop: CASSLFPRLAGGVDEQFF. For the CDR3, the DNA is TGTGCCAGCAGTTTATTTCCTCGACTAGCGGGGGGGGTCGATGAGCAGTTCTTC. The chain is built from TRBV27 and TRBJ2-1, with 14 bases matching TRBD2. After removal of 1 base from V and 8 bases from J, the junction contained 10 bases not matched to a gene. Per the germline V gene, CDR1 is MNHEY and CDR2 is SMNVEV (reference sequence). This CDR3 region has 18 residues.

The chain combines TRBV18 with TRBJ2-7, with D maybe TRBD1 (5 bases). V was cut by 6 bases and J by 5 bases, with 14 bases left in between. CDR1 is KGHSH and CDR2 is LQKENI in the germline V gene. The CDR3 runs 13 residues. The DNA of the CDR3 is TGTGCCAGCTCCCCTAGGGGTGGCGACGAGCAGTACTTC. It encodes CASSPRGGDEQYF.

The rearrangement links TRBV2 to TRBJ2-7; D is possibly TRBD2 (5 bases). CDR3 length: 16 residues. Germline loops: CDR1 SNHLY, CDR2 FYNNEI. V gave up 6 bases and J gave up 0 bases, with 18 bases separating them. CDR3 region: CASRLPRVGPSYEQYF. In DNA form, the CDR3 reads TGTGCCAGCAGACTCCCGCGGGTAGGTCCCTCCTACGAGCAGTACTTC.

V usage is TRBV6-5 and J usage is TRBJ2-5; possibly TRBD2 for D (6 bases). Germline CDR1 and CDR2: MNHEY and SVGAGI. V gave up 3 bases and J gave up 5 bases, with 13 bases separating them. The CDR3 spans 14 residues. CDR3 region: CASSYGGATETQYF. CDR3 nucleotides: TGTGCCAGCAGTTATGGCGGGGCTACGGAGACCCAGTACTTC.

The J gene is TRBJ2-1, the V gene TRBV4-1, with D unresolved. V dropped 0 bases and J dropped 2 bases, with 5 bases sitting between them. This CDR3 is 14 amino acids long. Germline V gene sequence: CDR1 MGHRA, CDR2 YSYEKL. CDR3 bases: TGCGCCAGCAGCCAAGACACTCCCTACAATGAGCAGTTCTTC. As protein: CASSQDTPYNEQFF.

The chain uses TRBV11-2 and TRBJ2-7; possibly TRBD2 for D (7 bases). The CDR3 consists of 18 residues. The germline CDR1 and CDR2 sequences are SGHAT and FQNNGV. V lost 0 bases and J lost 3, with 21 bases in between. This chain's CDR3 is CASSLDWRGLANYYEQYF. In DNA, the CDR3 is TGTGCCAGCAGCTTAGATTGGCGGGGGCTAGCGAACTACTACGAGCAGTACTTC.

This rearrangement joins TRBV9 to TRBJ2-4, with a tentative D call TRBD2 (6 bases). The CDR3 extends over 16 amino acids. Trimming took 0 bases from V and 2 from J, leaving 12 bases between them. Per germline, CDR1 SGDLS and CDR2 YYNGEE. CDR3 DNA: TGTGCCAGCAGCGTAGCCTCCGGGGGTACCAAAAACATTCAGTACTTC. This encodes CASSVASGGTKNIQYF.

The chain is built from TRBV5-4 and TRBJ1-1; 7 positions match TRBD1. CDR3 length: 15 residues. Per germline, CDR1 SGHNT and CDR2 YYREEE (reference sequence). Trimming at V came to 0 bases and at J to 5 bases, leaving 7 bases not matched to a gene. CDR3 sequence reads: CASSLATRGETEAFF. CDR3 nucleotides: TGTGCCAGCAGCTTGGCTACCAGGGGGGAAACTGAAGCTTTCTTT.

This clone was seen a few times. The gene calls are TRBV19 and TRBJ2-3; no clear D. The CDR3 has 14 residues. Trimming shortened V by 5 bases and J by 0 bases, and 9 bases separated the two germline ends. Looked up from germline, CDR1 is LNHDA and CDR2 is SQIVND (reference sequence). This CDR3 reads CASSFLRSTDTQYF. The CDR3 coding sequence is TGTGCCAGTAGTTTCCTGCGCAGCACAGATACGCAGTATTTT.